The subject of this entry is one TCR beta chain. Its antigen is still unknown. Germline CDR1 WNHNN, CDR2 SYGVQD (reference sequence). This CDR3 contains 17 residues. The ends lost 5 bases at V and 9 bases at J; junction bases unmatched: 16. These data come from a study of T cell responses to AZD1222 COVID-19 vaccine. About the research overall: Doses given second, at about 4 or about 12 weeks, were pooled. Notes on the study in general: Seropositivity was recorded at baseline in only 6 or 7 AZD1222 recipients. A rise in Spike-specific TCR breadth and depth followed two AZD1222 doses.

Assay: immunoSEQ multiplex PCR; the TCRdb copy retains only in-frame clones and omits some. The sample gives more than 75,000 clones, roughly 90% of which show up once; roughly 26% is in the top ten. This chain connects TRBV10-1 to TRBJ2-1; 10 nucleotides line up with TRBD2. The material was peripheral blood, obtained on day 0 of AZD1222 vaccination. The clonotype originates from an adult in good health. The CDR3 DNA reads as TGCGCCAGCAGTAAGGCATGGGAGCGGGAGGGCCTAGGTGAGCAGTTCTTC. As protein: CASSKAWEREGLGEQFF.